The clone carrying this T cell receptor (beta chain) was counted a few times. Antigen specificity is unknown. TCRdb processed the reads anew with MiXCR; each CDR3 protein has one entry. The sample holds about a million distinct CDR3 sequences, roughly 31% seen once. These data come from a study of T cell repertoires in cytomegalovirus infection. Regarding the study as a whole: CMV carriers having the relevant HLA were flagged by cumulative public TCR beta family frequency. HLA-C-restricted CMV-specific TCR beta clonotypes prevailed in the ex vivo response.

CDR1 KGHDR and CDR2 SFDVKD come from the germline V gene. V was trimmed by 6 bases and J by 3 bases, leaving 10 bases between them. The CDR3 sequence is 14 residues long. This chain uses TRBV24-1 with TRBJ2-2; D is ambiguous. Sequencing was performed on cultured CD8+ T cells from PBMCs, taken from culture after CMV antigen stimulation. The sequence was obtained from a human donor in good health (CMV status not recorded). Some clones in this sample may be carry-over from other donors' samples. CDR3 DNA: TGTGCCACCAGTCCGCGATGGGACACCGGGGAGCTGTTTTTT. It encodes CATSPRWDTGELFF.